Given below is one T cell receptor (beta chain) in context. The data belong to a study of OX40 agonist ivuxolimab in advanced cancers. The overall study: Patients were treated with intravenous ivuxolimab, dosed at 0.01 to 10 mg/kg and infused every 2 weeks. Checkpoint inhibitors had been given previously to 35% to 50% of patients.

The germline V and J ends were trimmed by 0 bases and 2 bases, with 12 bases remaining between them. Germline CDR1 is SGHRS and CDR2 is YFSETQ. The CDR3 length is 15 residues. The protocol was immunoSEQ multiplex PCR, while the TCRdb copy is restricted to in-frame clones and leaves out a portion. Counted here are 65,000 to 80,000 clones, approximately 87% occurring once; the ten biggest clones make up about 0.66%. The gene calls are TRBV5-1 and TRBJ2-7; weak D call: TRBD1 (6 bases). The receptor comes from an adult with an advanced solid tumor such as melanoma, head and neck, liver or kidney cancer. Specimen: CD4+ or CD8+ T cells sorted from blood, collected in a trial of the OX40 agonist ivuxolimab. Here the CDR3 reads CASSLEAGVTYEQYF. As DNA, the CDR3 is TGCGCCAGCAGCTTGGAGGCAGGGGTCACCTACGAGCAGTACTTC.